The present entry profiles one T cell receptor (beta chain) with its context. There is no known antigen for this receptor. No much larger clonotype is one base removed from it; base qualities were not supplied. Patients underwent resection for synchronous oligometastatic disease or delayed recurrence of a solitary brain metastasis. Patients with a history of multiple malignancies were excluded so that cancers other than NSCLC would not be included. Tumor areas were macrodissected from 5 or 6 deparaffinized around 10 um unstained sections, using marked H&E slides as a guide. All specimens were fixed in formalin and embedded in paraffin (FFPE). The AllPrep DNA/RNA FFPE Kit was used to extract genomic DNA. The V and J ends are trimmed by 10 bases and 1 base, leaving 17 bases between them. Including cysteine and phenylalanine, the CDR3 has 14 amino acids. The DNA shown is the 42-base CDR3, in frame from base 1. The germline V gene gives CDR1 as SNHLY and CDR2 as FYNNEI.

Between about 2 and 5.5 ug genomic DNA was input per sample, and equal DNA input was given to paired samples. TCR beta libraries were built with the immunoSEQ hsTCRbeta Kit using multiplexed V and J gene primers in two PCR steps. Pooled libraries, together with positive and negative controls, were sequenced on an Illumina MiSeq with a 100-cycle paired-end protocol. The authors processed their data as follows. The immunoSEQ vendor processed the raw data into normalized, annotated TCR beta repertoire reports. Richness was defined as unique clones by nucleotide sequence, with iChao1 and Efron-Thisted estimators extrapolating total richness. Pielou's evenness, Simpson's index, top-ten clone proportional abundance, and Morisita overlap index were used to characterize and compare paired lesions. Sourced from immuneACCESS, this table was stored by TCRdb with only in-frame sequences that have V and J called. A share of the clones is absent; for the studies checked, an unresolved V gene accounts for under half, and the remainder has no known explanation. V, J and clone size reflect that table, while D and trimming were determined from the DNA. For this sample there are under 2,000 clones; around 88% appear just once. Roughly 4% of the sample comes from the top ten.

This specimen belongs to a study of T cells in lung cancer brain metastases (dated by TCRdb to the late 2010s). At the level of the whole study: Of the 20 or so patients, approximately 18 had a history of tobacco use, with a median of approximately 40 pack-years. An average DNA integrity number of approximately 3.7 was found in both primary and metastatic specimens, and no significant difference was detected between sites. A cohort of around 20 patients was included, from whom some 40 specimens were contributed, with one primary lung lesion and one brain metastasis obtained from each patient. A median interval of roughly 300 days was observed between acquisition of the primary and brain metastasis specimens. In this study, the TCR beta CDR3 repertoires of fully resected primary non-small cell lung cancers were compared with those of paired brain metastases. Of the approximately 20 patients, about 18 received no interval therapy between resection of the primary and resection of the metastasis. Of the patients, fewer than 14 were female and 8 or 9 were male, and their median age at first diagnosis was around 58 years.

General findings and caveats noted by the study authors: Most clones were specific to a single lesion, and overlap between paired lesions was limited (mean Morisita index around 0.25). DNA fragmentation in FFPE samples may have prevented retrieval of the complete infiltrating T cell repertoire. The ten most abundant clones accounted for a significantly larger fraction of the repertoire in brain metastases than in primaries, which suggests clonal expansion. It was not possible to control for the effects of preoperative corticosteroids on T cell infiltration in brain metastases. Brain metastases had significantly fewer unique productive clones than paired primaries (median about 1,500 versus 4,200).

Rearrangement joined TRBV2 to TRBJ2-7; the D gene identity is not certain. The sample consisted of tumor tissue from a brain metastasis. Taken with the paper, the label for cell subset or site translates to: paired resected brain metastasis. This sequence was found in a woman in her fifties or sixties with non-small cell lung cancer that had spread to the brain. The CDR3 protein: CATSWNQRSYEQYF. The nucleotide sequence reads as follows: TGTGCCACCTCCTGGAACCAACGATCCTACGAGCAGTACTTC.